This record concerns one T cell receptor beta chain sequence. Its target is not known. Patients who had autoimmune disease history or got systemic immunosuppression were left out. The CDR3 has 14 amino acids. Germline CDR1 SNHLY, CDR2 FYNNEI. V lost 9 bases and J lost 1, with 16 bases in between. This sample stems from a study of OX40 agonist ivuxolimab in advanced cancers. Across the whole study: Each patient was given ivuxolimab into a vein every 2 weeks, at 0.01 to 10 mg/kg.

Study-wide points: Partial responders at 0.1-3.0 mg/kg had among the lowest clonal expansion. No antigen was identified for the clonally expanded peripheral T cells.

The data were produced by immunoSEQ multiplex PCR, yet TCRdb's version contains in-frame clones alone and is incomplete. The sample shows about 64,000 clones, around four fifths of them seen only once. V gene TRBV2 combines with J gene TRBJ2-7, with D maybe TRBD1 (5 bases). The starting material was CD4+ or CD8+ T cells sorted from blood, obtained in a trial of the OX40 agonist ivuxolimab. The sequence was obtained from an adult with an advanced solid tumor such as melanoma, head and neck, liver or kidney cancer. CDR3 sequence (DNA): TGTGCCAGTCAAGAGCAGGGCCTGTCCTACGAGCAGTACTTC. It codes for CASQEQGLSYEQYF.